These 4 T cell receptor beta chains came from one sample sequenced in a study of response to subunit inactivated influenza vaccine. MiXCR, run by TCRdb on the RT-PCR reads, gives a single entry per CDR3 protein. The sample consists of more than 700,000 distinct CDR3 sequences, over 20% of them appearing once. Source: PBMCs from blood, taken 4 to 6 days after vaccination. Source of these receptors: a man in his fifties or sixties who received an inactivated influenza vaccine.

The CDR3 loop reads CASSQGGSNQPQHF. The CDR3 DNA sequence: TGCGCCAGCAGCCAAGGTGGGAGCAATCAGCCCCAGCATTTT. The rearrangement links TRBV4-3 to TRBJ1-5; D is ambiguous. Germline V gives CDR1 LGHNA, CDR2 YSLEER. The V end was cut by 1 base, the J end by 1 base, with 5 bases between. The CDR3 consists of 14 residues.

This chain uses TRBV11-2 with TRBJ2-7, with D unclear. The V gene's germline CDR1 is SGHAT and CDR2 FQNNGV. The CDR3 sequence is 16 residues long. The V and J ends lost 0 bases and 4 bases respectively, with 16 bases between them. This chain's CDR3 is CASSLERTPSPYEQYF. The CDR3 DNA is TGTGCCAGCAGCTTAGAACGTACACCCTCCCCTTACGAGCAGTACTTC. Variable domain in full (rest from reference TRBV11-2 and TRBJ2-7): EAGVAQSPRYKIIEKRQSVAFWCNPISGHATLYWYQQILGQGPKLLIQFQNNGVVDDSQLPKDRFSAERLKGVDSTLKIQPAKLEDSAVYLCASSLERTPSPYEQYFGPGTRLTVT.

This clonotype was detected a few times. CDR3 bases: TGCAGCGTTGATATGGGAGGGAACACTGAAGCTTTCTTT. The encoded protein is CSVDMGGNTEAFF. This chain joins TRBV29-1 and TRBJ1-1; D call uncertain. The CDR3 consists of 13 residues. Germline V lookup: CDR1 SQVTM, CDR2 ANQGSEA. The V end was cut by 3 bases, the J end by 1 base, with 9 bases between.

This rearrangement joins TRBV9 to TRBJ2-3; tentatively, D is TRBD2 (5 bases). Germline V gives CDR1 SGDLS, CDR2 YYNGEE. The CDR3 has 16 residues. Trimming took 1 base from V and 5 from J, leaving 17 bases between them. The DNA of the CDR3 is TGTGCCAGCAGCGTACGAGTGGGAGCTATAAGAGATACGCAGTATTTT. Its translation is CASSVRVGAIRDTQYF.